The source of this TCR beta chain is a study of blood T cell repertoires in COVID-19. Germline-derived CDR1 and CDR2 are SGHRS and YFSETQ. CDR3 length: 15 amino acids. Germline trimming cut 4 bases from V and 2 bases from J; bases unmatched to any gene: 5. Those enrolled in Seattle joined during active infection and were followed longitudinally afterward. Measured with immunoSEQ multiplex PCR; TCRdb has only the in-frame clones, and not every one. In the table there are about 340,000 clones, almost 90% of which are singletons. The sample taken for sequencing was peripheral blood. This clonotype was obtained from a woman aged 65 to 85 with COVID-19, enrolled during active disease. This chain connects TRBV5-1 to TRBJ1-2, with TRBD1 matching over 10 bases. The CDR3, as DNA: TGCGCCAGCAGCGAGAGACAGGGGGCCAACTATGGCTACACCTTC. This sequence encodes CASSERQGANYGYTF.